In this sample, the clone carrying this TCR beta chain turned up once. The germline V gene has CDR1 SGHRS and CDR2 YFSETQ. CDR3 length: 12 residues. With 7 bases removed from V and 1 base from J, the gap between germline ends came to 8 bases. This sample was included in a study of blood T cell repertoires in COVID-19. Sequenced by immunoSEQ multiplex PCR; TCRdb stores in-frame clones only, minus some. This sample has 55,000 to 75,000 clones, with about 83% found just once. The sequence came from a human donor in a cohort sampled during active COVID-19. The source material was peripheral blood. The chain joins TRBV5-1 to TRBJ1-1; D not certain. The CDR3 DNA reads as TGCGCCAGCCGGCTAGGGAACACTGAAGCTTTCTTT. Translated, it gives CASRLGNTEAFF. The variable domain in full, completed from reference TRBV5-1 and TRBJ1-1, reads KAGVTQTPRYLIKTRGQQVTLSCSPISGHRSVSWYQQTPGQGLQFLFEYFSETQRNKGNFPGRFSGRQFSNSRSEMNVSTLELGDSALYLCASRLGNTEAFFGQGTRLTVV.